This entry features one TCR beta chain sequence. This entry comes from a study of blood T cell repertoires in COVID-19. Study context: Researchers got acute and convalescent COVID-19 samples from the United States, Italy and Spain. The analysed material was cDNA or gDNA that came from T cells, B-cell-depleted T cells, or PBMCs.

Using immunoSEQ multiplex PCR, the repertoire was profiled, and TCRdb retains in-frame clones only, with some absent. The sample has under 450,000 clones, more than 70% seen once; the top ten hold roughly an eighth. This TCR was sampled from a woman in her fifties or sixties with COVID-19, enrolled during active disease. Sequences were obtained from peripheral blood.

The CDR3 region has the DNA TGTGCCAGCAGCGTAGAAACAGGTTCCGGGGCCAACGTCCTGACTTTC. It specifies CASSVETGSGANVLTF. The J gene is TRBJ2-6, the V gene TRBV9; possibly TRBD1 for D (5 bases). The CDR3 extends over 16 amino acids. Between the trimmed V and J ends, which lost 0 bases and 4 bases, there was a span of 11 bases. Germline V gene sequence: CDR1 SGDLS, CDR2 YYNGEE.